This T cell receptor beta chain was sequenced in a study of human T cells and chemical hapten exposure. Study-level background: Weekly scalp doses of diphenylcyclopropenone were given to patients during the roughly 25-week study.

TCRdb re-called the RACE reads through MiXCR, storing one row per CDR3 protein. The repertoire has about 360,000 distinct CDR3 sequences, more than 4.5% of them found once; the top ten carry about 2.2%. Study conclusions and caveats: Significantly more large CDR3 similarity clusters were formed by expanded TCRs than by controls. TCRs at high frequency, those above 1 in 1000, did not change with DPC sensitization. There was alopecia in the donors, so their immune response may differ from that of healthy people.

Per the germline V gene, CDR1 is MNHEY and CDR2 is SVGAGI. V lost 7 bases and J lost 9, with 13 bases in between. This CDR3 is 12 amino acids long. Time point noted: patch test 1, 2 weeks after DPC sensitization. Specified treatment: therapeutic diphenylcyclopropenone sensitization with weekly scalp DPC. This clonotype appeared many times. Its target is not known. This chain uses TRBV6-5 with TRBJ2-1; no clear D gene. The source of this sequence is a woman aged 50 to 60 with alopecia areata. Some clones in this sample may be carry-over from other donors' samples. The input for sequencing was whole blood, taken in connection with sensitization to the hapten diphenylcyclopropenone (DPC). Written as DNA, the CDR3 is TGTGCCAGCACTGGACGGACCGGTGAGCAGTTCTTC. Encoded protein: CASTGRTGEQFF.